This TCR beta chain was observed in a study of shared T cell receptors in the human thymus. Trimming stripped 6 bases from V and 1 base from J, with 18 bases between. Per the germline V gene, CDR1 is MDHEN and CDR2 is SYDVKM. The CDR3 is 16 residues long. Measured with immunoSEQ multiplex PCR; TCRdb has only the in-frame clones, and not every one. The data hold 550,000 to 800,000 clones, with 70% to 90% observed a single time. These records were also assigned to another study, of human thymus T cells.

The chain joins TRBV28 to TRBJ1-1, with D perhaps TRBD1 (5 bases). The TCR sequence derives from a girl less than two years old with a congenital heart defect. The sequencing input was thymocytes. For the CDR3, the DNA is TGTGCCAGCAGCTATCGCGCAGGGCGGGGGAACACTGAAGCTTTCTTT. Translated, it gives CASSYRAGRGNTEAFF.